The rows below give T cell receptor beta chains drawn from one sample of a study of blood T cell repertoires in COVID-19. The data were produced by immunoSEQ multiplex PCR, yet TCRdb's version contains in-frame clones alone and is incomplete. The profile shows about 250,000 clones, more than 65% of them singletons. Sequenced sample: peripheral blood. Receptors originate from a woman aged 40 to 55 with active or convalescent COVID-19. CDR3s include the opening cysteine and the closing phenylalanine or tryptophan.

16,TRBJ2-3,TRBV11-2,CASSSRLAESTDTQYF
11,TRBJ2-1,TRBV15,CATSLENEQFF
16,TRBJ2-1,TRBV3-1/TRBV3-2,CASSFASGGSYNEQFF
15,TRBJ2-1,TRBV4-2,CASSQPLTPNNEQFF
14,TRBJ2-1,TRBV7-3,CASSPGTSYNEQFF
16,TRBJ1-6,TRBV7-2,CASSPRWDRDNSPLHF
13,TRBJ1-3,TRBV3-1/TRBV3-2,CASSLTGGNTIYF
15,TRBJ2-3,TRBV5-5,CASSPGPGETDTQYF
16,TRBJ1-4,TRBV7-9,CASSPLTGLTGEKLFF
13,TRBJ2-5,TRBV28,CASSRTGAETQYF
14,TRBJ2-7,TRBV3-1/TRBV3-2,CASSLGTDSYEQYF
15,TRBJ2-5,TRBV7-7,CASSLGMKGQETQYF
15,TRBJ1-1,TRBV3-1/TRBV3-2,CASSQGAGWDTEAFF
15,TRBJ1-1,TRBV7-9,CASSYGPTQNTEAFF
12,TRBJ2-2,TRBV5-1,CASSEGGGELFF
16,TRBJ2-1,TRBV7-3,CASSSRQGIAYNEQFF
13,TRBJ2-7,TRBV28,CASRKGRSYEQYF
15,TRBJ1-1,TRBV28,CASSFHLEVNTEAFF
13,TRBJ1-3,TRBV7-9,CASSFTSMDTIYF
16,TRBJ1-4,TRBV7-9,CASSFTDSPTNEKLFF
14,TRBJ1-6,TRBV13,CASSAGTANSPLHF
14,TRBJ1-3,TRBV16,CASSAPVSGNTIYF
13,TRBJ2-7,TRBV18,CASSPPAGYEQYF
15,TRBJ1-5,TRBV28,CASSSGQGSNQPQHF
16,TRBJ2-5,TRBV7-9,CASSLGASGGQETQYF
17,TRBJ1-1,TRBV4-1,CASSQDGWRISNTEAFF
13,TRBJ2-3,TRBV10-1,CADRLISTDTQYF
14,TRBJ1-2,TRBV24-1,CATSDSLDIYGYTF
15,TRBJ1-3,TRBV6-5,CASSRGASSGNTIYF
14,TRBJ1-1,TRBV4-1,CASSLNDRGTEAFF